The 21 T cell receptor beta chains listed next were all sequenced from one sample in a study of cytotoxic CD8 clonotypes in ibrutinib-treated CLL. Here immunoSEQ multiplex PCR was the method, and the copy in TCRdb shows in-frame clones only, minus some. This sample has about 140,000 clones, with 80% found just once. This specimen consisted of PBMCs, obtained after 36 months of ibrutinib treatment. These receptors were taken from a human donor with chronic lymphocytic leukemia.

This clone came up once. This chain joins TRBV6-5 and TRBJ1-2; D gene unclear. The germline V gene encodes CDR1 MNHEY and CDR2 SVGAGI. The V and J ends lost 0 bases and 4 bases respectively, with 9 bases between them. The CDR3 extends over 14 amino acids. CDR3 coding DNA: TGTGCCAGCAGTTACTCGAATCCTGGCTATGGCTACACCTTC. Translating it yields CASSYSNPGYGYTF.

This chain connects TRBV7-8 to TRBJ1-1; D is perhaps TRBD1 (5 bases). Germline V gene lookup returns CDR1 SGHVS and CDR2 FQNEAQ. This CDR3 has 15 residues. Trimming cost V 5 bases and J 1 base, with 14 bases left between them. CDR3 coding DNA: TGTGCCAGCAGCCGACATGGTAGGGGGAACACTGAAGCTTTCTTT. Translating it yields CASSRHGRGNTEAFF.

This clone appeared a single time. This sequence joins TRBV7-9 and TRBJ2-5; D is unclear. CDR1 SEHNR and CDR2 FQNEAQ come from the germline V gene (reference sequence). Trimming cost V 2 bases and J 4 bases, with 11 bases left between them. The CDR3 is 14 residues long. The CDR3 spells CASSLSLGLETQYF. The CDR3 DNA reads TGTGCCAGCAGCTTATCTTTAGGGTTAGAGACCCAGTACTTC.

V gene TRBV4-1 combines with J gene TRBJ2-7; 14 nucleotides match TRBD2. V lost 2 bases and J lost 4; bases outside the gene matches: 4. This CDR3 is 16 amino acids long. The V gene's germline CDR1 is MGHRA and CDR2 YSYEKL. CDR3 sequence: CASSQPGTSGRYEQYF. The CDR3 DNA sequence: TGCGCCAGCAGCCAACCCGGGACTAGCGGGAGATACGAGCAGTACTTC.

The chain combines TRBV6-5 with TRBJ1-2; 10 positions match TRBD1. The J segment lost 3 bases and the V segment lost 7 bases, leaving 5 bases of the junction unmatched. Germline values: CDR1 MNHEY, CDR2 SVGAGI. The CDR3 runs 14 residues. The CDR3 region is CASTRDRGDYGYTF. CDR3 nucleotides: TGTGCCAGCACCCGGGACAGGGGCGACTATGGCTACACCTTC.

The CDR3 loop is CAWSPGQSASNQPQHF. Written as DNA, the CDR3 is TGTGCCTGGTCACCCGGACAGTCTGCTAGCAATCAGCCCCAGCATTTT. This chain uses TRBV30 with TRBJ1-5, with a tentative D call TRBD1 (6 bases). Trimming removed 5 bases from V and 0 bases from J, with 17 bases in between. Germline CDR1 is GTSNPN and CDR2 is SVGIG (reference sequence). The CDR3 is 16 amino acids.

The chain joins TRBV19 to TRBJ2-7, with 7 bases lining up with TRBD2. Germline V gene sequence: CDR1 LNHDA, CDR2 SQIVND (reference sequence). The trim removed 3 bases at V and 4 bases at J, leaving 6 bases unmatched. The CDR3 runs to 14 residues. Here the CDR3 reads CASSISLAAYEQYF. CDR3 in DNA: TGTGCCAGTAGTATTAGTCTAGCGGCATACGAGCAGTACTTC.

This chain joins TRBV4-2 and TRBJ2-7; 15 bases are a match to TRBD2. The CDR3 runs 17 residues. In germline, CDR1 is LGHNA, CDR2 YNFKEQ. The J segment lost 4 bases and the V segment lost 4 bases, leaving 8 bases of the junction unmatched. CDR3 loop: CASSLGLAGGPFYEQYF. The CDR3 bases are TGTGCCAGCAGCCTTGGACTAGCGGGAGGGCCTTTTTACGAGCAGTACTTC.

CDR3: CASNLPRTRVSEQFF. DNA of the CDR3: TGTGCCAGCAACTTACCCAGGACTAGGGTTAGTGAGCAGTTCTTC. The chain links TRBV28 to TRBJ2-1; 7 nucleotides match TRBD2. The germline V gene has CDR1 MDHEN and CDR2 SYDVKM. The CDR3 extends over 15 amino acids. V lost 7 bases and J lost 9; bases outside the gene matches: 15.

The rearrangement joins TRBV9 to TRBJ1-1, with a possible D match to TRBD1 (5 bases). V was pared by 4 bases and J by 1 base, with 14 bases between. The CDR3 consists of 15 residues. Germline CDR1 is SGDLS and CDR2 is YYNGEE. The CDR3 spells CASSPRGWENTEAFF. The CDR3 DNA reads TGTGCCAGCAGCCCGAGGGGTTGGGAGAACACTGAAGCTTTCTTT.

V and J are TRBV19 and TRBJ2-1, with TRBD1 matching 8 bases. CDR3 length: 12 residues. Per the germline V gene, CDR1 is LNHDA and CDR2 is SQIVND (reference sequence). V dropped 9 bases and J dropped 8; count of bases not matched to a gene: 6. In DNA, the CDR3 is TGTGCCAGCCGGACAGGGTCCCATGAGCAGTTCTTC. Encoded protein: CASRTGSHEQFF.

The J gene is TRBJ2-1, the V gene TRBV11-1; 11 positions agree with TRBD2. The germline CDR1 and CDR2 sequences are SGHAT and FQDESV (reference sequence). J lost 6 bases, V lost 5 bases, and 9 bases had no gene match. This CDR3 is 16 amino acids long. The CDR3 protein is CASSPLGSGRANEQFF. The CDR3 coding sequence is TGTGCCAGCAGCCCGCTAGGTAGCGGGAGGGCCAATGAGCAGTTCTTC.

The V and J genes are TRBV28 and TRBJ1-5; TRBD1 might be the D (5 bases). The CDR3 runs to 15 residues. The V gene's germline CDR1 is MDHEN and CDR2 SYDVKM. Trimming took off 3 bases at V and 0 bases at J, with 9 bases between the two ends. CDR3 DNA: TGTGCCAGCAGTTTGGGGGGGGATAGCAATCAGCCCCAGCATTTT. It encodes CASSLGGDSNQPQHF.

V usage is TRBV18 and J usage is TRBJ1-5; tentative D call: TRBD1 (5 bases). Trimming removed 7 bases from V and 6 bases from J, with 13 bases in between. Germline V CDR1 and CDR2: KGHSH, LQKENI. There are 13 residues in the CDR3. The CDR3 loop is CASCRGVGQPQHF. CDR3 DNA: TGTGCCAGCTGTCGGGGGGTAGGTCAGCCCCAGCATTTT.

This chain connects TRBV5-6 to TRBJ2-3; TRBD2 might be the D (7 bases). Per germline, CDR1 SGHDT and CDR2 YYEEEE. The V and J ends lost 5 bases and 3 bases respectively, with 16 bases between them. This CDR3 has 15 residues. The CDR3 DNA follows: TGTGCCAGCAGGGATTCGGGGGGCAGGACAGATACGCAGTATTTT. This gives the protein CASRDSGGRTDTQYF.

The chain carries TRBV5-1 and TRBJ2-7, with D maybe TRBD2 (6 bases). The V end was cut by 2 bases, the J end by 6 bases, with 15 bases between. Looked up from germline, CDR1 is SGHRS and CDR2 is YFSETQ. The CDR3 runs to 14 residues. The chain's CDR3 is CASSLAFGGLEQYF. The CDR3 nucleotides are TGCGCCAGCAGCTTAGCCTTTGGGGGACTCGAGCAGTACTTC. The full variable domain, completed using reference TRBV5-1 and TRBJ2-7, is KAGVTQTPRYLIKTRGQQVTLSCSPISGHRSVSWYQQTPGQGLQFLFEYFSETQRNKGNFPGRFSGRQFSNSRSEMNVSTLELGDSALYLCASSLAFGGLEQYFGPGTRLTVT.

The chain employs TRBV6-4 and TRBJ2-7; D remains unclear. V lost 8 bases and J 5 bases, leaving 16 bases between the germline ends. This CDR3 is 13 amino acids long. Germline CDR1 and CDR2: MRHNA and SNTAGT. In DNA, the CDR3 is TGTGCCAGCCTCAATGGATCCCTAAACGAGCAGTACTTC. Protein: CASLNGSLNEQYF.

The V and J genes are TRBV5-1 and TRBJ2-5, with D perhaps TRBD2 (5 bases). This CDR3 contains 15 residues. The V and J ends lost 1 base and 4 bases respectively, with 14 bases between them. Germline CDR1 reads SGHRS; CDR2 reads YFSETQ. CDR3 nucleotide sequence: TGCGCCAGCAGCTTGCAAGCGGTCGATGGAGAGACCCAGTACTTC. Amino acid sequence: CASSLQAVDGETQYF.

The V gene is TRBV2, the J gene TRBJ2-1, with TRBD1 identical over 10 bases. The CDR3 sequence is 15 residues long. The V and J ends lost 3 bases and 2 bases, in that order; junction bases with no gene match: 1. Germline V CDR1 and CDR2: SNHLY, FYNNEI. The CDR3, as DNA: TGTGCCAGCAGTGACGGACAGGGGGCCTACAATGAGCAGTTCTTC. It is translated as CASSDGQGAYNEQFF.

This rearrangement joins TRBV9 to TRBJ2-3; TRBD2 is a possible D gene (6 bases). There are 15 residues in the CDR3. V was shortened by 1 base and J by 1 base, with 10 bases between the two germline ends. The germline gives CDR1 SGDLS, CDR2 YYNGEE. CDR3 nucleotides: TGTGCCAGCAGCGTAACCTCGGGAGGCACAGATACGCAGTATTTT. Encoded protein: CASSVTSGGTDTQYF.

The rearrangement links TRBV11-2 to TRBJ1-3, with D hard to call. V was clipped by 5 bases and J by 1 base, with 15 bases between them. This CDR3 spans 16 amino acids. Germline values: CDR1 SGHAT, CDR2 FQNNGV. CDR3 protein: CASSPLGRRSGNTIYF. The CDR3 region has the DNA TGTGCCAGCAGCCCACTGGGTAGACGGTCTGGAAACACCATATATTTT. The whole variable domain, remainder taken from reference TRBV11-2 and TRBJ1-3, is EAGVAQSPRYKIIEKRQSVAFWCNPISGHATLYWYQQILGQGPKLLIQFQNNGVVDDSQLPKDRFSAERLKGVDSTLKIQPAKLEDSAVYLCASSPLGRRSGNTIYFGEGSWLTVV.